The clone carrying this TCR beta chain was seen repeatedly, ten times or more. The data are from a study of T cells in Graves' hyperthyroidism and ophthalmopathy. RNA transcripts served as the template for amplifying TCR beta CDR3 regions. First-round RT-PCR with HTBI primers amplified the TCR CDR3 region. TCRdb recomputed calls from the multiplex PCR reads with MiXCR, one row per CDR3 protein. This table has 300,000 to 450,000 distinct CDR3 sequences, approximately 14% appearing once. Germline V gene data show CDR1 as SNHLY and CDR2 as FYNNEI. The CDR3 runs to 15 residues. V was pared by 4 bases and J by 2 bases, with 4 bases of the junction left unmatched.

The rearrangement uses TRBV2 and TRBJ2-7; 11 bases are a match to TRBD2. What was sequenced was blood. The receptor's source is a woman aged 60-75 years with Graves' hyperthyroidism. CDR3 nucleotides: TGTGCCAGCAGTGGGACTAGCGGGTTCCCCTACGAGCAGTACTTC. This codes for CASSGTSGFPYEQYF.